Following are 9 T cell receptor beta chains from one sample sequenced in a study of T-cell reconstitution after alpha-beta-depleted transplantation in children. This sample's TCRbeta library carried unique molecular identifier barcodes. One entry per CDR3 protein results from TCRdb running MiXCR on the PCR reads. The data hold hundreds of thousands of distinct CDR3 sequences, with over 15% observed a single time. The sequenced sample was PBMCs, mostly from graft donor cells, obtained 360 days after TCRalphabeta/CD19-depleted stem cell transplant. The receptors come from a male patient between 2 and 10 years old who had a stem cell transplant for acute lymphoblastic leukemia, so the T cells may come from the graft donor.

A few counts support this clonotype. The rearrangement links TRBV12-3 or TRBV12-4 to TRBJ2-1; D may be TRBD2 (7 bases). CDR3 length: 19 residues. Trimming pared 6 bases from V and 6 bases from J, leaving 30 bases between. CDR3 DNA sequence: TGTGCCAGCAGGTTTAGAGTATGGGGGGGCCCACAAAACGGCAATGAGCAGTTCTTC. This encodes CASRFRVWGGPQNGNEQFF.

The chain recombines TRBV10-3 with TRBJ1-2; no definite D call. CDR3 length: 12 amino acids. The V gene's germline CDR1 is ENHRY and CDR2 SYGVKD. The ends were cut back, 6 bases at V and 2 bases at J, with 7 bases in the middle. The CDR3 spells CAISTENYGYTF. In DNA form, the CDR3 reads TGTGCCATCAGCACCGAAAACTATGGCTACACCTTC.

This clonotype was seen at least ten times. V is TRBV5-1 and J is TRBJ2-1; maybe TRBD2 (5 bases). Germline CDR1 reads SGHRS; CDR2 reads YFSETQ. The CDR3 runs to 13 residues. V lost 4 bases to trimming and J lost 14 bases, with 19 bases between them. CDR3 DNA: TGCGCCAGCAGCCTATCGGACGCTAGCCAGGAGTTCTTC. As protein: CASSLSDASQEFF.

This clonotype has a count of ten or more. The genes are TRBV5-1 and TRBJ2-1; the match to TRBD2 covers 7 bases. V was clipped by 5 bases and J by 6 bases; unmatched bases: 8. CDR3 size: 14 residues. The V gene's germline CDR1 is SGHRS and CDR2 YFSETQ. CDR3 in amino acids: CASRGGSTANEQFF. The CDR3, as DNA: TGCGCCAGCAGGGGCGGGAGTACGGCCAATGAGCAGTTCTTC.

This clonotype has ten or more counts. This sequence joins TRBV4-3 and TRBJ1-2; D uncertain. Trimming removed 0 bases from V and 4 bases from J, with 12 bases in between. Germline V gene data show CDR1 as LGHNA and CDR2 as YSLEER. The CDR3 spans 15 residues. The CDR3 sequence is CASSQESDGIYGYTF. CDR3 nucleotides: TGCGCCAGCAGCCAAGAATCGGACGGGATCTATGGCTACACCTTC.

The rearrangement uses TRBV5-1 and TRBJ1-6; D perhaps matches TRBD1 (5 bases). Per germline, CDR1 SGHRS and CDR2 YFSETQ. V lost 0 bases and J lost 10, with 14 bases in between. The length of the CDR3 is 15 residues. CDR3 sequence reads: CASSLDAGITSPLHF. CDR3 DNA sequence: TGCGCCAGCAGCTTGGATGCAGGGATTACATCACCCCTCCACTTT.

CDR3 residues: CASSGRGHPRGSGANVLTF. CDR3 nucleotides: TGTGCCAGCAGCGGACGGGGACACCCCCGGGGCTCTGGGGCCAACGTCCTGACTTTC. The rearrangement joins TRBV21-1 to TRBJ2-6; TRBD1 is the table's D call, not checked against the DNA. TRBV21-1 is termed a pseudogene. This CDR3 has 19 residues.

This clonotype was counted between two and nine times. The genes are TRBV20-1 and TRBJ2-7; 7 bases are shared with TRBD1. V trimming: 7 bases; J trimming: 0 bases; junction bases outside the gene matches: 6. Germline CDR1 and CDR2: DFQATT and SNEGSKA (reference sequence). This CDR3 comprises 13 residues. The chain's CDR3 is CSGGDSYSYEQYF. Here the CDR3 DNA reads TGCAGTGGAGGGGACAGCTACTCCTACGAGCAGTACTTC.

The chain joins TRBV30 to TRBJ2-2; D call uncertain. V was shortened by 4 bases and J by 3 bases, with 12 bases between the two germline ends. The CDR3 is made up of 14 amino acids. In germline, CDR1 is GTSNPN, CDR2 SVGIG (reference sequence). The CDR3 protein is CAWTAWGDTGELFF. CDR3 DNA sequence: TGTGCCTGGACCGCGTGGGGTGACACCGGGGAGCTGTTTTTT.